Listed here is a single T cell receptor (beta chain). Produced via immunoSEQ multiplex PCR; TCRdb's table is partial and in-frame only. The sample has 40,000 to 50,000 clones; about 94% are singletons. The data derive from a study of T cell changes during pregnancy in multiple sclerosis. The V end was cut by 4 bases, the J end by 3 bases, with 14 bases between. Germline assignment: CDR1 SGHNT and CDR2 YYREEE (reference sequence). CDR3 size: 15 residues. Sequencing used CD8+ T cells from peripheral blood mononuclear cells, obtained in the third trimester of pregnancy. The chain uses TRBV5-4 and TRBJ2-1; maybe TRBD2 (6 bases). This sequence was found in a female donor with multiple sclerosis, enrolled in a pregnancy study. The CDR3 DNA is TGTGCCAGCAGCCGCCCCGGAGGGGTCTACAATGAGCAGTTCTTC. Protein product: CASSRPGGVYNEQFF.